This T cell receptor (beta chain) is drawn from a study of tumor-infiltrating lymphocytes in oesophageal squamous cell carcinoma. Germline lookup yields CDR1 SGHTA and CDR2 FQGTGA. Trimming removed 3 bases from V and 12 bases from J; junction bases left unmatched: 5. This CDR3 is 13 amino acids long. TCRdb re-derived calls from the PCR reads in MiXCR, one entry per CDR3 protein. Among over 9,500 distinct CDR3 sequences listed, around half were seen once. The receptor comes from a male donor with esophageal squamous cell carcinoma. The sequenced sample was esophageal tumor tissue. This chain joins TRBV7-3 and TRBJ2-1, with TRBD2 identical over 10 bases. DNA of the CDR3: TGTGCCAGCAGCTTCTCAGCTAGCGGGGGGCAGTTCTTC. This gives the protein CASSFSASGGQFF. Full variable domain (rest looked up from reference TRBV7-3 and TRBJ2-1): GAGVSQTPSNKVTEKGKYVELRCDPISGHTALYWYRQSLGQGPEFLIYFQGTGAADDSGLPNDRFFAVRPEGSVSTLKIQRTERGDSAVYLCASSFSASGGQFFGPGTRLTVL.